A single sample gave rise to the 19 T cell receptor beta chains below, sequenced in a study of PD-1 blockade in classical Hodgkin lymphoma. Every patient relapsed after autologous stem cell transplantation, and brentuximab vedotin exposure varied. The table came from immunoSEQ multiplex PCR; TCRdb's copy has only in-frame clones and leaves some out. The sample holds 13,000 or so clones, 80% to 95% seen once. This specimen consisted of peripheral blood mononuclear cells (PBMCs), obtained at baseline. These receptors were collected from a human donor with classical Hodgkin lymphoma.

The V call is TRBV5-1, the J call TRBJ2-7; D perhaps matches TRBD1 (6 bases). The germline V and J ends were trimmed by 5 bases and 2 bases, with 14 bases remaining between them. This CDR3 contains 14 residues. Germline values: CDR1 SGHRS, CDR2 YFSETQ. The CDR3 sequence is CASSEQGHTYEQYF. The CDR3 region has the DNA TGCGCCAGCAGTGAACAGGGACATACCTACGAGCAGTACTTC. The whole variable domain, remainder taken from reference TRBV5-1 and TRBJ2-7, is KAGVTQTPRYLIKTRGQQVTLSCSPISGHRSVSWYQQTPGQGLQFLFEYFSETQRNKGNFPGRFSGRQFSNSRSEMNVSTLELGDSALYLCASSEQGHTYEQYFGPGTRLTVT.

CDR3 nucleotides: TGTGCCAGCAGCTTAAAAGCAGGCATGAACACTGAAGCTTTCTTT. It translates to CASSLKAGMNTEAFF. V gene TRBV7-3 combines with J gene TRBJ1-1, with D unclear. Germline CDR1 and CDR2: SGHTA and FQGTGA. With 1 base removed from V and 0 bases from J, the gap between germline ends came to 9 bases. The CDR3 runs to 15 residues.

In its sample, this clone was seen once. The rearrangement joins TRBV5-5 to TRBJ1-6; TRBD1 agrees at 7 bases. Per germline, CDR1 SGHKS and CDR2 YYEKEE (reference sequence). The CDR3 sequence is 15 residues long. The trim removed 3 bases at V and 7 bases at J, leaving 7 bases unmatched. CDR3 loop: CASSSSGGGNSPLHF. The DNA of the CDR3 is TGTGCCAGCAGCTCCTCGGGAGGGGGCAATTCACCCCTCCACTTT.

The CDR3 is CASSLVVNEKLFF. The CDR3 bases are TGCGCCAGCAGCTTGGTCGTGAATGAAAAACTGTTTTTT. The chain combines TRBV5-1 with TRBJ1-4; D not certain. The germline CDR1 and CDR2 sequences are SGHRS and YFSETQ. The V end lost 0 bases, the J end lost 5 bases, and 5 bases lay between the germline ends. This CDR3 comprises 13 residues. Full variable domain (outside the CDR3, taken from reference TRBV5-1 and TRBJ1-4): KAGVTQTPRYLIKTRGQQVTLSCSPISGHRSVSWYQQTPGQGLQFLFEYFSETQRNKGNFPGRFSGRQFSNSRSEMNVSTLELGDSALYLCASSLVVNEKLFFGSGTQLSVL.

In nucleotides, the CDR3 is TGTGCCAGCAGTTTATCGAAAGGGTGGAATGAGCAGTTCTTC. As protein: CASSLSKGWNEQFF. V usage is TRBV27 and J usage is TRBJ2-1; D gene unclear. The CDR3 is 14 amino acids. Germline V gene lookup returns CDR1 MNHEY and CDR2 SMNVEV (reference sequence). V shed 0 bases and J shed 7 bases, with 10 bases lying between them.

This clone appeared once. This chain connects TRBV18 to TRBJ1-3; TRBD1 is a possible D gene (6 bases). Germline CDR1 is KGHSH and CDR2 is LQKENI. Trimming shortened V by 3 bases and J by 1 base, and 13 bases separated the two germline ends. The CDR3 has 16 amino acids. The CDR3, as DNA: TGTGCCAGCTCACCCTCCCGAGGGGGTTCTGGAAACACCATATATTTT. It translates to CASSPSRGGSGNTIYF. Full variable domain (remainder filled in from reference TRBV18 and TRBJ1-3): NAGVMQNPRHLVRRRGQEARLRCSPMKGHSHVYWYRQLPEEGLKFMVYLQKENIIDESGMPKERFSAEFPKEGPSILRIQQVVRGDSAAYFCASSPSRGGSGNTIYFGEGSWLTVV.

In this sample, this clone turned up once. J is TRBJ1-2 and V is TRBV7-9; D ambiguous. V lost 0 bases, J lost 10 bases, and 3 bases lay in between. The germline CDR1 and CDR2 sequences are SEHNR and FQNEAQ (reference sequence). The CDR3 has 10 residues. The CDR3 protein is CASSLADYTF. The DNA for the CDR3 is TGTGCCAGCAGCTTAGCAGACTACACCTTC.

The chain joins TRBV6-6 to TRBJ2-7, with D perhaps TRBD2 (6 bases). The V end lost 9 bases, the J end lost 0 bases, and 9 bases lay between the germline ends. This CDR3 comprises 12 residues. Germline CDR1 reads MNHNY; CDR2 reads SVGAGI (reference sequence). CDR3 nucleotide sequence: TGTGCCAGTGAGGACTACTCCTACGAGCAGTACTTC. Encoded protein: CASEDYSYEQYF.

The J gene is TRBJ2-3, the V gene TRBV10-2, with a possible D match to TRBD2 (6 bases). Trimming cost V 8 bases and J 1 base, with 13 bases left between them. CDR1 is WSHSY, CDR2 SAAADI, per germline. The CDR3 totals 14 residues. The CDR3 DNA reads TGCGCCAGCGGACGCGGGGCTGGCACAGATACGCAGTATTTT. Its translation: CASGRGAGTDTQYF.

V usage is TRBV7-9 and J usage is TRBJ1-3; 7 bases line up with TRBD1. This CDR3 contains 14 residues. CDR1 is SEHNR and CDR2 is FQNEAQ in the germline V gene (reference sequence). V shed 4 bases and J 3 bases; nucleotides not matched to a gene: 3. CDR3 sequence: CASSYDRVGNTIYF. The CDR3 DNA reads as TGTGCCAGCAGCTATGACAGGGTTGGAAACACCATATATTTT.

The chain links TRBV27 to TRBJ1-2, with D possibly TRBD1 on 6 matching bases. Looked up from germline, CDR1 is MNHEY and CDR2 is SMNVEV (reference sequence). Deletions cut 5 bases from V and 7 bases from J, with 8 bases between. The CDR3 has 11 amino acids. CDR3 sequence: CASSTGFGYTF. The DNA for the CDR3 is TGTGCCAGCAGTACAGGGTTTGGCTACACCTTC.

This clone appeared once. The J gene is TRBJ2-7, the V gene TRBV10-3; no clear D gene. The CDR3 extends over 15 amino acids. V was shortened by 0 bases and J by 1 base, with 10 bases between the two germline ends. Looked up from germline, CDR1 is ENHRY and CDR2 is SYGVKD. As DNA, the CDR3 is TGTGCCATCAGTGAGTCGTTGGGGATTTCCTACGAGCAGTACTTC. Protein: CAISESLGISYEQYF.

The CDR3 region is CASTDGGTQYF. The CDR3 nucleotides read TGTGCCAGCACTGATGGGGGGACCCAGTACTTC. This chain connects TRBV2 to TRBJ2-5, with D perhaps matching TRBD1 or TRBD2 (5 bases each). Trimming left V 7 bases short and J 7 bases short, with 10 bases between. There are 11 residues in the CDR3. Germline CDR1 SNHLY, CDR2 FYNNEI.

This chain connects TRBV21-1 to TRBJ1-1. TRBV21-1 is flagged as a pseudogene. The CDR3 is 13 residues long. CDR3 residues: CASSGGEETEAFF. The CDR3 DNA reads as TGTGCCAGCAGCGGCGGGGAGGAGACTGAAGCTTTCTTT.

The V gene is TRBV7-3, the J gene TRBJ2-1; 7 bases are shared with TRBD1. V lost 2 bases, J lost 0 bases, and 4 bases stayed unmatched. Per germline, CDR1 SGHTA and CDR2 FQGTGA. The CDR3 has 16 amino acids. The CDR3 region is CASSLLGQSSYNEQFF. DNA of the CDR3: TGTGCCAGCAGCTTACTGGGACAGAGCTCCTACAATGAGCAGTTCTTC.

The chain recombines TRBV7-6 with TRBJ1-2; the D gene is possibly TRBD1 (5 bases). The V and J ends lost 2 bases and 7 bases respectively, with 17 bases between them. CDR1 and CDR2 (germline): SGHVS, FNYEAQ. CDR3 length: 15 amino acids. CDR3 nucleotides: TGTGCCAGCAGCTTATTTCAGGGAGGGGATATTGGCTACACCTTC. It yields the protein CASSLFQGGDIGYTF. Using reference TRBV7-6 and TRBJ1-2 for the parts outside the CDR3, the full variable domain is GAGVSQSPRYKVTKRGQDVALRCDPISGHVSLYWYRQALGQGPEFLTYFNYEAQQDKSGLPNDRFSAERPEGSISTLTIQRTEQRDSAMYRCASSLFQGGDIGYTFGSGTRLTVV.

The chain has TRBV5-1 and TRBJ2-3; 9 nucleotides line up with TRBD2. The CDR3 consists of 18 residues. The V gene's germline CDR1 is SGHRS and CDR2 YFSETQ. V was clipped by 0 bases and J by 5 bases; unmatched bases: 13. The CDR3 reads CASSLGLAAGGLGDTQYF. As DNA, the CDR3 is TGCGCCAGCAGCTTGGGGTTAGCGGCGGGGGGGCTTGGAGATACGCAGTATTTT. Based on the CDR3 plus reference TRBV5-1 and TRBJ2-3, the full variable domain is KAGVTQTPRYLIKTRGQQVTLSCSPISGHRSVSWYQQTPGQGLQFLFEYFSETQRNKGNFPGRFSGRQFSNSRSEMNVSTLELGDSALYLCASSLGLAAGGLGDTQYFGPGTRLTVL.

The chain carries TRBV11-2 and TRBJ2-3; 7 positions agree with TRBD1. This CDR3 region has 15 residues. CDR1 is SGHAT and CDR2 is FQNNGV in the germline V gene. The trim removed 8 bases at V and 0 bases at J, leaving 8 bases unmatched. CDR3 loop: CASGDRAGSTDTQYF. CDR3 nucleotides: TGTGCCAGCGGAGACAGGGCTGGGAGCACAGATACGCAGTATTTT. The full variable domain, its missing parts supplied by reference TRBV11-2 and TRBJ2-3, is EAGVAQSPRYKIIEKRQSVAFWCNPISGHATLYWYQQILGQGPKLLIQFQNNGVVDDSQLPKDRFSAERLKGVDSTLKIQPAKLEDSAVYLCASGDRAGSTDTQYFGPGTRLTVL.

V is TRBV11-2 and J is TRBJ2-7; maybe TRBD1 (6 bases). Trimming pared 3 bases from V and 1 base from J, leaving 16 bases between. Germline V gene sequence: CDR1 SGHAT, CDR2 FQNNGV. The CDR3 extends over 16 amino acids. The CDR3 protein is CASSFSGATLSYEQYF. The CDR3 region has the DNA TGTGCCAGCAGCTTCTCAGGGGCAACCCTATCCTACGAGCAGTACTTC.